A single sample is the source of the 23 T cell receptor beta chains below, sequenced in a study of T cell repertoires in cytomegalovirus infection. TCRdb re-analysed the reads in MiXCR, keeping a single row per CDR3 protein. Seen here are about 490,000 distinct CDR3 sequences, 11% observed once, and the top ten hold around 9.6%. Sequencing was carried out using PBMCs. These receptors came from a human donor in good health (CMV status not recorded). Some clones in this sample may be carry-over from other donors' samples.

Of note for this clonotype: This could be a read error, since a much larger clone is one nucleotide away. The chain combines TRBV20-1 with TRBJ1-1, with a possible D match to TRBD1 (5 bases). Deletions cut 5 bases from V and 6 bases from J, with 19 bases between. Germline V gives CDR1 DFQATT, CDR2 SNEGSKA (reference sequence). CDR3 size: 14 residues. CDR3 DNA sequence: TGCAGTGCTCCCCCGGGCGGGGGGGTTCCTGAAGCTTTCTTT. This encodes CSAPPGGGVPEAFF.

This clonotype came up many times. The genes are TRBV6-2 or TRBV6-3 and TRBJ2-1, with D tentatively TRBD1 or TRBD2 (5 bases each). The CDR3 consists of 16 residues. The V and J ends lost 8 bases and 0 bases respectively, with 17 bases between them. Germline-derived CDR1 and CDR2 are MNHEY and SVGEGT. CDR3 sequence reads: CASEGRNRSSYNEQFF. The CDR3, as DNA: TGTGCCAGCGAGGGACGCAACCGCAGCTCCTACAATGAGCAGTTCTTC.

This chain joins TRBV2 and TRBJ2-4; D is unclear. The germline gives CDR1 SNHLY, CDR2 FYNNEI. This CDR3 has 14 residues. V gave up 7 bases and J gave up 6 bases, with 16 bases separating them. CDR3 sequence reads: CASIIDVSGNIQYF. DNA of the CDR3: TGTGCCAGCATTATCGACGTCTCCGGAAACATTCAGTACTTC.

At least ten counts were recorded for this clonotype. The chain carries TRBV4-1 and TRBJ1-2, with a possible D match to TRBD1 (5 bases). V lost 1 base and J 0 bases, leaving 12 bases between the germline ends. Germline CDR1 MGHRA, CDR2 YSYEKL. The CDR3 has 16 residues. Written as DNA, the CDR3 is TGCGCCAGCAGCCAAGTGGGACGGTCATCTAACTATGGCTACACCTTC. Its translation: CASSQVGRSSNYGYTF.

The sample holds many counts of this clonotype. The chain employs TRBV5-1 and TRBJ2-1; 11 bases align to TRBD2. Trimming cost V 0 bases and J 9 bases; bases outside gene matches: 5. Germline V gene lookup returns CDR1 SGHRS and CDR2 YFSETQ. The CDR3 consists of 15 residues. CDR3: CASSLEVAGGPEQFF. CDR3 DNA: TGCGCCAGCAGCTTGGAGGTAGCGGGGGGGCCTGAGCAGTTCTTC.

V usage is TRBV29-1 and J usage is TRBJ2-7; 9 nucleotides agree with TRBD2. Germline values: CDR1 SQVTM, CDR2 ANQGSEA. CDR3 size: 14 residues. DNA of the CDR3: TGCAGAAACGGTCTGCGGGGGGGTTCCTACGAGCAGTACTTC. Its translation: CRNGLRGGSYEQYF.

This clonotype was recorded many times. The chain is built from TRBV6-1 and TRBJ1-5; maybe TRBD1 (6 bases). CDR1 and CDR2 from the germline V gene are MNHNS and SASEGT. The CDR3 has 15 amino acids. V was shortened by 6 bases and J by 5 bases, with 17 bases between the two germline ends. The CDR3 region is CASRHTTGLDQPQHF. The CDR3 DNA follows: TGTGCCAGCAGACATACTACAGGGCTCGATCAGCCCCAGCATTTT.

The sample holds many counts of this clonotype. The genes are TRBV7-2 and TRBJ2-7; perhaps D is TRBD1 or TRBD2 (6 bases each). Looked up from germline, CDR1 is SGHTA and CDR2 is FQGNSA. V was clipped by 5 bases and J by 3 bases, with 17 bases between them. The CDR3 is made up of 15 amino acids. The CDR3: CASSLGRDTYYEQYF. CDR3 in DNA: TGTGCCAGCAGCCTGGGGCGGGACACCTACTACGAGCAGTACTTC.

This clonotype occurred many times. As DNA, the CDR3 is TGTGCCAGCAGCTTAGCGCTGTCTGGGCAGGGATACGAGCAGTACTTC. Residues: CASSLALSGQGYEQYF. The chain employs TRBV7-8 and TRBJ2-7; the D gene is possibly TRBD1 (5 bases). Trimming shortened V by 0 bases and J by 4 bases, and 16 bases separated the two germline ends. This CDR3 contains 16 residues. From germline, CDR1 is SGHVS and CDR2 FQNEAQ.

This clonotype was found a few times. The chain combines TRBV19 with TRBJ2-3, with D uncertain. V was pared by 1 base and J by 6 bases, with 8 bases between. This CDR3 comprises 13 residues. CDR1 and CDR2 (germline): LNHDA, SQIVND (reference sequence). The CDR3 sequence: CASSIAPPDTQYF. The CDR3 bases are TGTGCCAGTAGTATAGCCCCCCCGGATACGCAGTATTTT.

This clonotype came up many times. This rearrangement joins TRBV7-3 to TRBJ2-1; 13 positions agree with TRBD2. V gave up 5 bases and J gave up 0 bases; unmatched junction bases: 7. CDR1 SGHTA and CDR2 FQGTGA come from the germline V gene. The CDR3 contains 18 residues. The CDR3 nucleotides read TGTGCCAGCAGCCCTCCGGGACTAGCGGGACCCTCCTACAATGAGCAGTTCTTC. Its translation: CASSPPGLAGPSYNEQFF.

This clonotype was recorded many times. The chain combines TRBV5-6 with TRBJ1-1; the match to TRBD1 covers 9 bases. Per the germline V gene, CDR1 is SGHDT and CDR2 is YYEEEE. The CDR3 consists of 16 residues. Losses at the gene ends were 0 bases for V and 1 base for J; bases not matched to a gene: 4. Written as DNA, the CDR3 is TGTGCCAGCAGCTTGGCCGCGGGACAGGGGAACACTGAAGCTTTCTTT. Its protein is CASSLAAGQGNTEAFF.

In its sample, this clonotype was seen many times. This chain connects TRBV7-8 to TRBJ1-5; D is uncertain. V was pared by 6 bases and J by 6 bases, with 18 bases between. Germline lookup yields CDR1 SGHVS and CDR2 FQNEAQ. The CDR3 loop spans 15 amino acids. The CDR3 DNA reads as TGTGCCAGCAGAGAGGAGGCCGCGAGAAGTCAGCCCCAGCATTTT. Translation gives CASREEAARSQPQHF. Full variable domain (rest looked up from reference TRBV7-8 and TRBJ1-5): GAGVSQSPRYKVAKRGQDVALRCDPISGHVSLFWYQQALGQGPEFLTYFQNEAQLDKSGLPSDRFFAERPEGSVSTLKIQRTQQEDSAVYLCASREEAARSQPQHFGDGTRLSIL.

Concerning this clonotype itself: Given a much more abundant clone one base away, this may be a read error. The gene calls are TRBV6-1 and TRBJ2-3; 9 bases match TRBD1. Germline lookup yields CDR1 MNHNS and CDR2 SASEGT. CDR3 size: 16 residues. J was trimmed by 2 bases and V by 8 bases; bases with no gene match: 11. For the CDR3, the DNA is TGTGCCAGCTGTAACCCGGGACAGGGTTACACAGATACGCAGTATTTT. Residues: CASCNPGQGYTDTQYF.

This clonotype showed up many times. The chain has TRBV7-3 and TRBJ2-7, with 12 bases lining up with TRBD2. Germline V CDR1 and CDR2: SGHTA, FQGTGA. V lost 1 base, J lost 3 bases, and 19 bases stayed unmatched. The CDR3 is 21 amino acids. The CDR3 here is CASSLISRIASGGASRYEQYF. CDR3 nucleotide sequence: TGTGCCAGCAGCTTAATCTCCCGGATCGCTAGCGGGGGGGCTAGTCGCTACGAGCAGTACTTC.

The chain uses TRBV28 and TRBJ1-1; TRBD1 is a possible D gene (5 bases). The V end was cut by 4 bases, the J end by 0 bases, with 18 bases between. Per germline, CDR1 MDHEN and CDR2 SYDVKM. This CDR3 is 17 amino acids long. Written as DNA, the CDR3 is TGTGCCAGCAGTTACACAGGTCGACAGACTCTGAACACTGAAGCTTTCTTT. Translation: CASSYTGRQTLNTEAFF.

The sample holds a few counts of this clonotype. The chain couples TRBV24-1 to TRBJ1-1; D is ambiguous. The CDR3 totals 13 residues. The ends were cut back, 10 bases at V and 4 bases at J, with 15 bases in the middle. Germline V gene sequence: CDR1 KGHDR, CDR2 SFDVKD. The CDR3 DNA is TGTGCCACGAGTAACGGGTTGCGCACTGAAGCTTTCTTT. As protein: CATSNGLRTEAFF.

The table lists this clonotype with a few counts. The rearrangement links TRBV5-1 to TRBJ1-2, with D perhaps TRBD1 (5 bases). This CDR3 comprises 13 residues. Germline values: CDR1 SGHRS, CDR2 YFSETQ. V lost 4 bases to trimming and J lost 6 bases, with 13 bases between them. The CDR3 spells CASSTGTRDGYTF. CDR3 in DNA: TGCGCCAGCAGCACCGGGACGCGCGATGGCTACACCTTC. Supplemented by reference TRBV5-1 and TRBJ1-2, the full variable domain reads KAGVTQTPRYLIKTRGQQVTLSCSPISGHRSVSWYQQTPGQGLQFLFEYFSETQRNKGNFPGRFSGRQFSNSRSEMNVSTLELGDSALYLCASSTGTRDGYTFGSGTRLTVV.

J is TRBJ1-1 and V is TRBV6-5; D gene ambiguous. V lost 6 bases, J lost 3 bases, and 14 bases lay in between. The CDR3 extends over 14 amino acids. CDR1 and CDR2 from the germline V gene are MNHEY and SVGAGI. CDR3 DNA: TGTGCCAGCAGGGTTTATGGGGTCGACACTGAAGCTTTCTTT. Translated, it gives CASRVYGVDTEAFF.

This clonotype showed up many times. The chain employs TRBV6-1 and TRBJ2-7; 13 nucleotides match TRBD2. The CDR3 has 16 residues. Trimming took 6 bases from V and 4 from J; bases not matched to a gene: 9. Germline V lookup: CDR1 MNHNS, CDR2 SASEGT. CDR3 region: CASRTLGTSGIYEQYF. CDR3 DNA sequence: TGTGCCAGCAGGACCCTCGGGACTAGCGGGATTTACGAGCAGTACTTC.

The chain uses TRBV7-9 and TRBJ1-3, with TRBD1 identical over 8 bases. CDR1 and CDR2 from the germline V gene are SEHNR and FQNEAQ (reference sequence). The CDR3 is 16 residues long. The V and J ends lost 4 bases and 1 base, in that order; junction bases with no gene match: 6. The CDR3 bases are TGTGCCAGCAGCTCTTCAGGGGGCCAATCTGGAAACACCATATATTTT. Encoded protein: CASSSSGGQSGNTIYF. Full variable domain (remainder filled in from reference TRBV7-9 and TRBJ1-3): DTGVSQNPRHKITKRGQNVTFRCDPISEHNRLYWYRQTLGQGPEFLTYFQNEAQLEKSRLLSDRFSAERPKGSFSTLEIQRTEQGDSAMYLCASSSSGGQSGNTIYFGEGSWLTVV.

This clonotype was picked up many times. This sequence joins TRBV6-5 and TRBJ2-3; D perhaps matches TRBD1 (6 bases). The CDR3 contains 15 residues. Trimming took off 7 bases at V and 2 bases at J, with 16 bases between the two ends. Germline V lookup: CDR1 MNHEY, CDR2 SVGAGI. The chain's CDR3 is CASTRGQLFTDTQYF. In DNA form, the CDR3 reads TGTGCCAGCACTAGGGGACAATTATTCACAGATACGCAGTATTTT.

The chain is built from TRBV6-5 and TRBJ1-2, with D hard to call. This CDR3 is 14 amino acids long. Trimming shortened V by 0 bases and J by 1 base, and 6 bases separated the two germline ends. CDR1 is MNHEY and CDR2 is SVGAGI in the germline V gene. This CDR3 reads CASSYSTNNYGYTF. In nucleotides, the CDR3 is TGTGCCAGCAGTTACTCGACTAATAACTATGGCTACACCTTC.